This entry features one T cell receptor (beta chain) sequence. Its matching antigen is unknown. Method: immunoSEQ multiplex PCR; TCRdb's copy keeps in-frame clones and lacks some. The repertoire holds approximately 99,000 clones, with 80% to 95% as singletons. The sample is drawn from a study of graft-versus-host responses after intestinal transplantation. Regarding the study as a whole: Among circulating GvH clones, peak levels were associated with early post-transplant declines in HvG clones.

CDR1 is MNHEY, CDR2 SVGAGI, per germline. V dropped 8 bases and J dropped 0 bases, with 14 bases sitting between them. This CDR3 is 15 amino acids long. Specimen: unstimulated CD8+ T cells sorted from spleen or lymph node cells, collected before transplant. The chain is built from TRBV6-5 and TRBJ1-5; D gene uncertain. The TCR sequence derives from a human donor who was the organ donor for an intestinal transplant. The CDR3 reads CASSPGWDSNQPQHF. In DNA, the CDR3 is TGTGCCAGCTCCCCGGGATGGGATAGCAATCAGCCCCAGCATTTT.